The clone carrying this T cell receptor (beta chain) was observed many times. Its antigen is not known. These data belong to a study of CD8+CD57+ T cells in acquired aplastic anemia. At the level of the study: Isolated CD4+ and CD8+ cells, once sorted, yielded DNA averaging roughly 3 ug.

The V gene's germline CDR1 is LNHDA and CDR2 SQIVND (reference sequence). CDR3 length: 16 amino acids. V was shortened by 5 bases and J by 4 bases, with 19 bases between the two germline ends. Sequencing involved patients with CD8+CD57+ cell expansion previously shown by flow cytometry. Patients, without exception, had severe acquired aplastic anemia. Study results and caveats: There were 25 to 35 CD8+ CDR3 sequences that occurred in both patients and controls.

The study profiled TCR beta VDJ and CDR3 using genomic DNA as template. TCRdb used MiXCR to reprocess the reads, holding one entry per CDR3 protein. There are 300,000 or so distinct CDR3 sequences in the sample; 45% to 65% occur only once, and under 1.5% lies in the top ten. The receptor was derived from a human donor with aplastic anemia. Input material: sorted CD4+, CD8+, or CD8+CD57+ T cells (not recorded which) from PBMCs. V is TRBV19 and J is TRBJ2-3, with a tentative D call TRBD1 (6 bases). This chain's CDR3 is CASSPLIQGPSDTQYF. The CDR3 region has the DNA TGTGCCAGTAGTCCTCTTATCCAGGGGCCCTCAGATACGCAGTATTTT. Full variable domain (outside the CDR3, taken from reference TRBV19 and TRBJ2-3): DGGITQSPKYLFRKEGQNVTLSCEQNLNHDAMYWYRQDPGQGLRLIYYSQIVNDFQKGDIAEGYSVSREKKESFPLTVTSAQKNPTAFYLCASSPLIQGPSDTQYFGPGTRLTVL.